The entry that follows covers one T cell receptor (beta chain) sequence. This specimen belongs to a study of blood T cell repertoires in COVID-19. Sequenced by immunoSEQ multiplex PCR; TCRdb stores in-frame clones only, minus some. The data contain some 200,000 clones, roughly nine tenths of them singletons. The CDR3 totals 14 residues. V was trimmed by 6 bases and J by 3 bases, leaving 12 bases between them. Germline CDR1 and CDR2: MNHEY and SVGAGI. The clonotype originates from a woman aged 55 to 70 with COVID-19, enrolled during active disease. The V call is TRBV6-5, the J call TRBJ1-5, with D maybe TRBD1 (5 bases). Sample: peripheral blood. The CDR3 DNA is TGTGCCAGCAGCTCGGGACTCGACAATCAGCCCCAGCATTTT. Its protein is CASSSGLDNQPQHF.